The 15 T cell receptor beta chains reported below all come from one sample, sequenced in a study of blood T cell repertoires in COVID-19. Clones were sequenced by immunoSEQ multiplex PCR, and TCRdb holds only the in-frame ones, with some missing. Of more than 250,000 clones listed, roughly 89% are singletons. Sequencing was done on a sample of PBMCs or T cells enriched from blood (not recorded which). The receptors originated from a woman aged 18-35 years with acute COVID-19.

The V gene is TRBV19, the J gene TRBJ2-7, with 8 bases that match TRBD2. Germline V gives CDR1 LNHDA, CDR2 SQIVND (reference sequence). V dropped 7 bases and J dropped 0; count of bases not matched to a gene: 2. The CDR3 is 13 residues long. The CDR3, as DNA: TGTGCCAGTAAAAGCGGGAGCTCCTACGAGCAGTACTTC. Translation gives CASKSGSSYEQYF.

The J gene is TRBJ2-1, the V gene TRBV11-2; 9 positions agree with TRBD1. Germline lookup yields CDR1 SGHAT and CDR2 FQNNGV. The CDR3 sequence is 10 residues long. The CDR3 spells CLTGGYEQFF. CDR3 DNA sequence: TGTCTTACAGGGGGCTATGAGCAGTTCTTC.

CDR3 loop: CASSFGREPQHF. In DNA form, the CDR3 reads TGTGCCAGCAGCTTCGGGAGGGAGCCCCAGCATTTT. The chain combines TRBV7-2 with TRBJ1-5; no firm D call. This CDR3 has 12 residues. Germline CDR1 is SGHTA and CDR2 is FQGNSA. The V end was cut by 3 bases, the J end by 8 bases, with 8 bases between.

J is TRBJ2-1 and V is TRBV28; D not certain. The CDR3 runs 13 residues. Deletions cut 8 bases from V and 0 bases from J, with 8 bases between. The germline V gene encodes CDR1 MDHEN and CDR2 SYDVKM. CDR3 sequence (DNA): TGTGCCAGCGAGGAGAGCTCCTACAATGAGCAGTTCTTC. Translation: CASEESSYNEQFF.

The chain has TRBV6-5 and TRBJ1-4; a possible D gene is TRBD1 (6 bases). The V end lost 10 bases, the J end lost 7 bases, and 16 bases lay between the germline ends. Germline CDR1 and CDR2: MNHEY and SVGAGI. CDR3 length equals 13 residues. CDR3 residues: CATGDRTPEKLFF. CDR3 DNA sequence: TGTGCCACCGGCGACAGGACCCCTGAAAAACTGTTTTTT.

J is TRBJ1-1 and V is TRBV4-1; D unclear. The CDR3 is 14 amino acids. Trimming removed 5 bases at V and 0 bases at J, with 10 bases between. Per the germline V gene, CDR1 is MGHRA and CDR2 is YSYEKL. In DNA form, the CDR3 reads TGCGCCAGCAGCGAAACTATTATGAACACTGAAGCTTTCTTT. Its translation: CASSETIMNTEAFF.

This clone has only a few counts. The chain employs TRBV2 and TRBJ1-1; D is perhaps TRBD1 (5 bases). CDR1 is SNHLY, CDR2 FYNNEI, per germline. The CDR3 is 14 residues long. Trimming took off 8 bases at V and 2 bases at J, with 15 bases between the two ends. CDR3 DNA: TGTGCCAGCCGACTCAGGGCTTCTAACACTGAAGCTTTCTTT. This sequence encodes CASRLRASNTEAFF.

V gene TRBV19 combines with J gene TRBJ1-2; possibly TRBD1 for D (6 bases). V lost 6 bases to trimming and J lost 5 bases, with 19 bases between them. Germline CDR1 is LNHDA and CDR2 is SQIVND (reference sequence). The CDR3 runs to 15 residues. Here the CDR3 DNA reads TGTGCCAGTAGATATAGTTGGGGGACAAAATATGGCTACACCTTC. Translating gives CASRYSWGTKYGYTF.

This chain uses TRBV27 with TRBJ1-6, with TRBD1 as a possible D gene (5 bases). The CDR3 is made up of 15 amino acids. Trimming shortened V by 2 bases and J by 3 bases, and 8 bases separated the two germline ends. CDR1 and CDR2 from the germline V gene are MNHEY and SMNVEV (reference sequence). The CDR3: CASSLDSIYNSPLHF. The CDR3 DNA sequence: TGTGCCAGCAGTTTAGACAGCATCTATAATTCACCCCTCCACTTT.

The chain joins TRBV18 to TRBJ2-1, with 13 bases fitting TRBD2. Trimming cost V 2 bases and J 2 bases; bases outside gene matches: 3. From germline, CDR1 is KGHSH and CDR2 LQKENI. The CDR3 is 17 residues long. The CDR3 loop is CASSPRTSGSTYNEQFF. For the CDR3, the DNA is TGTGCCAGCTCACCAAGGACTAGCGGGAGCACCTACAATGAGCAGTTCTTC.

The gene calls are TRBV27 and TRBJ1-1, with D maybe TRBD1 (6 bases). V lost 0 bases and J lost 5, with 10 bases in between. Per the germline V gene, CDR1 is MNHEY and CDR2 is SMNVEV (reference sequence). The CDR3 has 14 residues. The CDR3 coding sequence is TGTGCCAGCAGTTTATCGGGGGGGCGGACTGAAGCTTTCTTT. Its translation: CASSLSGGRTEAFF.

The chain joins TRBV5-4 to TRBJ1-3; a weak D match, TRBD1 (6 bases). The CDR3 is made up of 14 amino acids. Per the germline V gene, CDR1 is SGHNT and CDR2 is YYREEE (reference sequence). Trimming stripped 3 bases from V and 1 base from J, with 8 bases between. CDR3 coding DNA: TGTGCCAGCAGCTCGGACAGTTCTGGAAACACCATATATTTT. This gives the protein CASSSDSSGNTIYF.

This rearrangement joins TRBV5-1 to TRBJ1-4, with 8 bases lining up with TRBD1. Germline CDR1 SGHRS, CDR2 YFSETQ. The J segment lost 0 bases and the V segment lost 4 bases, leaving 11 bases of the junction unmatched. The CDR3 is made up of 18 amino acids. Written as DNA, the CDR3 is TGCGCCAGCAGCCCTGCGATGGGGACAGGTGCAACTAATGAAAAACTGTTTTTT. Its protein is CASSPAMGTGATNEKLFF.

In DNA, the CDR3 is TGTGCCAGCAGCGGGAGAGGAGGGCCAGATACGCAGTATTTT. This translates into CASSGRGGPDTQYF. This chain connects TRBV27 to TRBJ2-3; possible D gene TRBD2, 6 bases. Between the trimmed V and J ends, which lost 6 bases and 4 bases, there was a span of 14 bases. There are 14 residues in the CDR3. Germline V lookup: CDR1 MNHEY, CDR2 SMNVEV (reference sequence).

In its sample, this clone was seen a few times. J is TRBJ1-6 and V is TRBV12-5, with TRBD1 identical over 8 bases. V was clipped by 1 base and J by 4 bases; unmatched bases: 3. Germline values: CDR1 LGHNT, CDR2 FRNRAP. The CDR3 length is 16 residues. This CDR3 reads CASGLGQGPYNSPLHF. For the CDR3, the DNA is TGTGCTAGTGGTTTGGGACAGGGGCCATATAATTCACCCCTCCACTTT.